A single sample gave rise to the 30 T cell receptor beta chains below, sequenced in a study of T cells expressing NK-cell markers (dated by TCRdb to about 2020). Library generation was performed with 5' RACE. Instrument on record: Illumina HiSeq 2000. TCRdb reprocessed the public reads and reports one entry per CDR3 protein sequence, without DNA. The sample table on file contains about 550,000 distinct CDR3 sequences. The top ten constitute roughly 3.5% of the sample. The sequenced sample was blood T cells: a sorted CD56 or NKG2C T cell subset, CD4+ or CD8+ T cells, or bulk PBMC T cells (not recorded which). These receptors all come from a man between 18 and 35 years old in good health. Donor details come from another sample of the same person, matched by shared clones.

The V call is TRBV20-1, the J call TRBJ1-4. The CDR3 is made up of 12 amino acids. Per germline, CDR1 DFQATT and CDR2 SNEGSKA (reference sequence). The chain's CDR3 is CSAERQSEKLFF.

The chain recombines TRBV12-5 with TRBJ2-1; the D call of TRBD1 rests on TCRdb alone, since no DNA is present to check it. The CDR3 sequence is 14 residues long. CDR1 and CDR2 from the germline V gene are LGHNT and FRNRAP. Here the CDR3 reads CASGSLPGYNEQFF.

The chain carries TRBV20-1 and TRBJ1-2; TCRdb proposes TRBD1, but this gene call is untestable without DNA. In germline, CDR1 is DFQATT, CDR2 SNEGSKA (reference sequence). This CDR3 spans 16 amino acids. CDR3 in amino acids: CSARGQGAPGGYGYTF.

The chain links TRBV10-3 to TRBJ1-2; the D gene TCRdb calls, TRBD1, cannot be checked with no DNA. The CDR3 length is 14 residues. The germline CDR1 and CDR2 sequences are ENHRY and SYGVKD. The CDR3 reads CAISEGGPPYGYTF.

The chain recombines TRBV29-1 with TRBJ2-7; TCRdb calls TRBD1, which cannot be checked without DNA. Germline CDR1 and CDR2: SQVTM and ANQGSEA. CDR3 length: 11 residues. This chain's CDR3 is CSATGTYEQYF.

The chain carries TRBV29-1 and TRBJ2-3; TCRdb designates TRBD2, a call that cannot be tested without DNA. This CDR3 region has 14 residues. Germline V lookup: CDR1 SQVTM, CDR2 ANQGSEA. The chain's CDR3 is CSVRVTSVTDTQYF.

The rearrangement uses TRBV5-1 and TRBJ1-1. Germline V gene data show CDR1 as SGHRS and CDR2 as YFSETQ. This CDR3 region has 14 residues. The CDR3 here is CASSRTEPNTEAFF.

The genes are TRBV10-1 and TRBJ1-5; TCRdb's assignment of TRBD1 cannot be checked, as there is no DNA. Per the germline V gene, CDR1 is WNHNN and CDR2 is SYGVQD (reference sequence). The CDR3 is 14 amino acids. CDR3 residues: CASSEAGINQPQHF.

This CDR3 reads CSAREGGQPQHF. The genes are TRBV20-1 and TRBJ1-5; absent DNA, TCRdb's TRBD1 call cannot be checked. There are 12 residues in the CDR3. CDR1 DFQATT and CDR2 SNEGSKA come from the germline V gene (reference sequence).

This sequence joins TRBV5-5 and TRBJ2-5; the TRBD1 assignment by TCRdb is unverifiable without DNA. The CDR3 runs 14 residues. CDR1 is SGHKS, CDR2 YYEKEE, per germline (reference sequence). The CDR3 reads CASGQEGVPETQYF.

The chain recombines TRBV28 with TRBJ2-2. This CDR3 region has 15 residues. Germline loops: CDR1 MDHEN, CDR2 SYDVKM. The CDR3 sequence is CASSWVQRYTGELFF.

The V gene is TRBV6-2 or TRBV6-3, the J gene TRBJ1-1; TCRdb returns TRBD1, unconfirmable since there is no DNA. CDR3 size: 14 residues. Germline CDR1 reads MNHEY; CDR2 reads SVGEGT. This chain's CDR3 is CASRAGTGVTEAFF.

CDR3 loop: CASSFEHSNEQFF. The chain has TRBV7-9 and TRBJ2-1. Germline CDR1 reads SEHNR; CDR2 reads FQNEAQ (reference sequence). The length of the CDR3 is 13 residues.

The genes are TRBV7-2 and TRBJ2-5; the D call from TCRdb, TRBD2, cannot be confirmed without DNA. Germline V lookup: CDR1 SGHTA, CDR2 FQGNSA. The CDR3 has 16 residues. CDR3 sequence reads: CASSIAGTSPQGTQYF.

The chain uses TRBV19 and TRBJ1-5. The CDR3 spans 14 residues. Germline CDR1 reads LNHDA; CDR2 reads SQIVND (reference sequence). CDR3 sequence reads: CASTRHDSNQPQHF.

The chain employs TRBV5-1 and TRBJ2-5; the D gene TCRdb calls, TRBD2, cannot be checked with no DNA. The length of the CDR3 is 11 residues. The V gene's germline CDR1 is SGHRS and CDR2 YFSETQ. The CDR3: CASSSGIATYF.

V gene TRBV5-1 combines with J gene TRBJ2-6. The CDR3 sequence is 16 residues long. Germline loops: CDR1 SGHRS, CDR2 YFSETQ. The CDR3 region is CASSLESLSGANVLTF. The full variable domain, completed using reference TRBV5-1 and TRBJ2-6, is KAGVTQTPRYLIKTRGQQVTLSCSPISGHRSVSWYQQTPGQGLQFLFEYFSETQRNKGNFPGRFSGRQFSNSRSEMNVSTLELGDSALYLCASSLESLSGANVLTFGAGSRLTVL.

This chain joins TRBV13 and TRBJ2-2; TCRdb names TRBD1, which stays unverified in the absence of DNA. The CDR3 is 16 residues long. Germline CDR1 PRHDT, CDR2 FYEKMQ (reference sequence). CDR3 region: CASSSLDRATTGELFF.

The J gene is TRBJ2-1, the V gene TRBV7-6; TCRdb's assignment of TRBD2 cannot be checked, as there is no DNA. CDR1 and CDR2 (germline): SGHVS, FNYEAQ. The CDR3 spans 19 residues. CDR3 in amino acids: CASSLVVPSGGRWDNEQFF.

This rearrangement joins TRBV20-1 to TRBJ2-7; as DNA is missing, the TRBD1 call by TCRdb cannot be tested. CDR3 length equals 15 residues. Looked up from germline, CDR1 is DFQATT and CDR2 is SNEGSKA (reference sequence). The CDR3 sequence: CSAREVGGRAYEQYF.

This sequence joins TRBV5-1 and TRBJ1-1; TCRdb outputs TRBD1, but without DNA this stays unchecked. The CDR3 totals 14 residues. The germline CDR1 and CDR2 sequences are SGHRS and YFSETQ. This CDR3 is CASLPGDLNTEAFF.

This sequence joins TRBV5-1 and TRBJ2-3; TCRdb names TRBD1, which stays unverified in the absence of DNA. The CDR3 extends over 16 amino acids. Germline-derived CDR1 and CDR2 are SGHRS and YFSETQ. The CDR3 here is CASRPGWRLAPDTQYF.

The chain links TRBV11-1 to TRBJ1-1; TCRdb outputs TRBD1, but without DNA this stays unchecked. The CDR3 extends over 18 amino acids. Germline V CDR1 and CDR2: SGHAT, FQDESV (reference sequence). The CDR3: CASSLARRTGGYRTEAFF.

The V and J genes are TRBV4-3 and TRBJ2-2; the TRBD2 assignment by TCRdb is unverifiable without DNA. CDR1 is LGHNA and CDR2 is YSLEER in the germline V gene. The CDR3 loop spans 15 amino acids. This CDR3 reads CASSNSGVNTGELFF.

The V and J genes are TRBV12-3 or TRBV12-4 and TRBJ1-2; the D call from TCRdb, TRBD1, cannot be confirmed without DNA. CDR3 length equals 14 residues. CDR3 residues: CASRRGGGSSGYTF.

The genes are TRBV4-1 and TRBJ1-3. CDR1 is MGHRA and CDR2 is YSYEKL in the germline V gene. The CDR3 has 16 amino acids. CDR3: CASSHPTVDSGNTIYF.

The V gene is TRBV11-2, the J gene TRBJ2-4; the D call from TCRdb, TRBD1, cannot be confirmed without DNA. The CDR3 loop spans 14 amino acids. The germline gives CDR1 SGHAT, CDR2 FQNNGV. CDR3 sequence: CASSPNRGRNIQYF.

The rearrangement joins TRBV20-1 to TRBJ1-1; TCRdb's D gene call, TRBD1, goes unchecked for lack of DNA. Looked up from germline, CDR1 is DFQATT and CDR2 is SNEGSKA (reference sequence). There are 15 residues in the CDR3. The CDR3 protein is CSARGLRQGNTEAFF.

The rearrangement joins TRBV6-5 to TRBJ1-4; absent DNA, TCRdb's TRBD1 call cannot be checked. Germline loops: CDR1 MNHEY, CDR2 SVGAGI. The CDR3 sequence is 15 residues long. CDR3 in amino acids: CASSYTGQGGEKLFF.

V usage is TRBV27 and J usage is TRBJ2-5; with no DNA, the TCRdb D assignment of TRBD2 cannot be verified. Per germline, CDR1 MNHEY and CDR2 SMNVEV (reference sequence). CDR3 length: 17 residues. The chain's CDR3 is CASSKGPQGWGSETQYF.